These 27 T cell receptor beta chains came from one sample sequenced in a study of cytomegalovirus exposure and HLA in healthy donors. Data came from immunoSEQ multiplex PCR; TCRdb stores just in-frame clones and leaves some out. The sample contains fewer than 150,000 clones, about 88% of which appear only once. The sequenced material came from PBMCs. Receptor source: a man aged 18 to 35 in good health and CMV-seropositive.

This clone is a singleton in its sample. The rearrangement uses TRBV7-9 and TRBJ1-2; TRBD1 is a possible D gene (5 bases). Germline lookup yields CDR1 SEHNR and CDR2 FQNEAQ (reference sequence). V lost 1 base to trimming and J lost 4 bases, with 10 bases between them. This CDR3 comprises 14 residues. CDR3 bases: TGTGCCAGCAGCTTAGAAGGGCAGGGCTATGGCTACACCTTC. It yields the protein CASSLEGQGYGYTF.

This rearrangement joins TRBV2 to TRBJ2-2; D is perhaps TRBD2 (5 bases). Trimming removed 5 bases at V and 5 bases at J, with 12 bases between. Germline V CDR1 and CDR2: SNHLY, FYNNEI. This CDR3 comprises 14 residues. CDR3 protein: CASSRTSGTGELFF. CDR3 DNA sequence: TGTGCCAGCAGTCGGACTTCCGGAACCGGGGAGCTGTTTTTT.

Only a few counts were recorded for this clone. The CDR3 is CASSPEGTGHSPLHF. CDR3 sequence (DNA): TGCGCCAGCAGCCCTGAAGGGACAGGGCACTCACCCCTCCACTTT. The gene calls are TRBV5-1 and TRBJ1-6; 9 bases map to TRBD1. The V gene's germline CDR1 is SGHRS and CDR2 YFSETQ. Trimming removed 4 bases from V and 10 bases from J; junction bases left unmatched: 9. This CDR3 contains 15 residues.

V gene TRBV10-3 combines with J gene TRBJ1-1; 11 bases match TRBD1. The CDR3 spans 17 residues. Trimming at V came to 0 bases and at J to 7 bases, leaving 10 bases not matched to a gene. CDR1 and CDR2 (germline): ENHRY, SYGVKD. The DNA for the CDR3 is TGTGCCATCAGTGAGTCGGACAGGGGGCGAAAAAGGAATGAAGCTTTCTTT. It encodes CAISESDRGRKRNEAFF.

V and J are TRBV19 and TRBJ2-7, with 10 bases fitting TRBD1. This CDR3 region has 14 residues. The trim removed 3 bases at V and 6 bases at J, leaving 5 bases unmatched. Germline V CDR1 and CDR2: LNHDA, SQIVND (reference sequence). In DNA, the CDR3 is TGTGCCAGTAGTATCGGGGGGACAGGGGTCGAGCAGTACTTC. Translated: CASSIGGTGVEQYF.

This clone was seen a handful of times. This sequence joins TRBV19 and TRBJ2-7; D unresolved. CDR3 length: 12 residues. Germline lookup yields CDR1 LNHDA and CDR2 SQIVND (reference sequence). Deletions cut 5 bases from V and 9 bases from J, with 14 bases between. In DNA form, the CDR3 reads TGTGCCAGTAGTCCCAGACTCGGTTGGCAGTACTTC. The encoded protein is CASSPRLGWQYF.

This rearrangement joins TRBV29-1 to TRBJ2-1, with D unresolved. This CDR3 has 11 amino acids. The germline V gene encodes CDR1 SQVTM and CDR2 ANQGSEA. V was pared by 1 base and J by 6 bases, with 4 bases between. The CDR3 region has the DNA TGCAGCGTTGAAGGAGTCAATGAGCAGTTCTTC. This encodes CSVEGVNEQFF.

Only a few counts were recorded for this clone. The rearrangement joins TRBV7-8 to TRBJ2-1; no firm D call. Trimming took 1 base from V and 6 from J, leaving 22 bases between them. CDR3 length: 18 residues. The V gene's germline CDR1 is SGHVS and CDR2 FQNEAQ. In DNA form, the CDR3 reads TGTGCCAGCAGCTTAGAATCCGTTTACGGCGGCCCCGTCAATGAGCAGTTCTTC. Encoded protein: CASSLESVYGGPVNEQFF.

This sequence joins TRBV5-1 and TRBJ1-1; 9 nucleotides agree with TRBD1. This CDR3 contains 18 residues. Germline loops: CDR1 SGHRS, CDR2 YFSETQ. The trim removed 4 bases at V and 5 bases at J, leaving 18 bases unmatched. The DNA of the CDR3 is TGCGCCAGCAGCCCAGCATTCAGTTTACAGGGGGCGTCGACTGAAGCTTTCTTT. It yields the protein CASSPAFSLQGASTEAFF.

The chain joins TRBV6-5 to TRBJ2-5; TRBD1 might be the D (6 bases). This CDR3 has 15 amino acids. V was pared by 4 bases and J by 2 bases, with 14 bases between. Germline assignment: CDR1 MNHEY and CDR2 SVGAGI. CDR3 DNA sequence: TGTGCCAGCAGTTGGACAGCGGAATTACAAGAGACCCAGTACTTC. As protein: CASSWTAELQETQYF.

The chain carries TRBV10-3 and TRBJ2-1; TRBD2 agrees at 8 bases. Unmatched junction bases numbered 9, after V lost 6 bases and J lost 5 bases. This CDR3 has 15 amino acids. CDR1 and CDR2 from the germline V gene are ENHRY and SYGVKD. The CDR3: CAISEIAGRNNEQFF. The CDR3 bases are TGTGCCATCAGCGAAATAGCGGGAAGGAACAATGAGCAGTTCTTC.

DNA for the CDR3: TGTGCCAGCTCACCCGGACAGGAAAACACAGATACGCAGTATTTT. Translating it yields CASSPGQENTDTQYF. V is TRBV18 and J is TRBJ2-3; 7 bases match TRBD1. Germline CDR1 is KGHSH and CDR2 is LQKENI. Losses at the gene ends were 3 bases for V and 2 bases for J; bases not matched to a gene: 5. The CDR3 consists of 15 residues. The whole variable domain, remainder taken from reference TRBV18 and TRBJ2-3, is NAGVMQNPRHLVRRRGQEARLRCSPMKGHSHVYWYRQLPEEGLKFMVYLQKENIIDESGMPKERFSAEFPKEGPSILRIQQVVRGDSAAYFCASSPGQENTDTQYFGPGTRLTVL.

The chain carries TRBV15 and TRBJ1-1; D call uncertain. The V gene lost 1 base and the J gene lost 2 bases, with 17 bases spanning the gap. From germline, CDR1 is LNHNV and CDR2 YYDKDF (reference sequence). The CDR3 sequence is 17 residues long. CDR3 nucleotide sequence: TGTGCCACCAGCAGAGTCCGTGGTTTGCGAGTTAACACTGAAGCTTTCTTT. This gives the protein CATSRVRGLRVNTEAFF.

This chain uses TRBV5-1 with TRBJ1-2; perhaps TRBD1 as D (6 bases). Between the trimmed V and J ends, which lost 4 bases and 4 bases, there was a span of 14 bases. Germline lookup yields CDR1 SGHRS and CDR2 YFSETQ. The CDR3 has 14 amino acids. The chain's CDR3 is CASSLRQESYGYTF. The CDR3 nucleotides are TGCGCCAGCAGCCTCCGACAGGAAAGCTATGGCTACACCTTC.

V and J are TRBV5-1 and TRBJ2-7; 7 bases align to TRBD2. The V gene end was trimmed by 3 bases and the J gene end by 4 bases; junction bases not matched to a gene: 4. The CDR3 spans 13 residues. CDR1 and CDR2 from the germline V gene are SGHRS and YFSETQ. The CDR3 DNA reads as TGCGCCAGCAGCTCGGGGGGAGGTTACGAGCAGTACTTC. Residues: CASSSGGGYEQYF.

This rearrangement joins TRBV14 to TRBJ1-4; possibly TRBD1 for D (6 bases). Trimming cost V 4 bases and J 0 bases, with 18 bases left between them. The CDR3 is made up of 18 amino acids. Germline loops: CDR1 SGHDN, CDR2 FVKESK. The CDR3 DNA sequence: TGTGCCAGCAGCCGAGCAGGCAGGGGACGTGCAACTAATGAAAAACTGTTTTTT. Translation: CASSRAGRGRATNEKLFF.

The chain recombines TRBV19 with TRBJ2-3; D call uncertain. In germline, CDR1 is LNHDA, CDR2 SQIVND (reference sequence). V lost 5 bases, J lost 4 bases, and 10 bases lay in between. The CDR3 is made up of 13 amino acids. DNA for the CDR3: TGTGCCAGTAGTGCTACCTCCCCAGATACGCAGTATTTT. This codes for CASSATSPDTQYF.

V and J are TRBV9 and TRBJ2-5; maybe TRBD2 (7 bases). This CDR3 spans 17 amino acids. V shed 3 bases and J shed 5 bases, with 23 bases lying between them. Per the germline V gene, CDR1 is SGDLS and CDR2 is YYNGEE. The CDR3 is CASSAGSGGWVSETQYF. CDR3 coding DNA: TGTGCCAGCAGCGCCGGGTCGGGGGGCTGGGTCTCGGAGACCCAGTACTTC.

CDR3 protein: CASSQSYNEQFF. As DNA, the CDR3 is TGTGCCAGCAGCCAATCCTACAATGAGCAGTTCTTC. The gene calls are TRBV7-6 and TRBJ2-1; D call uncertain. Germline CDR1 is SGHVS and CDR2 is FNYEAQ. Trimming shortened V by 5 bases and J by 1 base, and 3 bases separated the two germline ends. The CDR3 totals 12 residues.

This chain links TRBV6-5 with TRBJ1-1; 9 nucleotides line up with TRBD1. The V gene's germline CDR1 is MNHEY and CDR2 SVGAGI. With 4 bases clipped from V and 3 bases from J, the junction kept 9 bases outside the gene matches. The CDR3 extends over 16 amino acids. The CDR3 loop is CASSSDRGPEDTEAFF. CDR3 in DNA: TGTGCCAGCAGTTCGGACAGGGGTCCTGAGGACACTGAAGCTTTCTTT.

V and J are TRBV7-8 and TRBJ1-1; the D is unclear. Between the trimmed V and J ends, which lost 10 bases and 1 base, there was a span of 13 bases. The CDR3 is made up of 13 amino acids. Germline assignment: CDR1 SGHVS and CDR2 FQNEAQ. The CDR3 region has the DNA TGTGCCACAGACTTAATCACGAACACTGAAGCTTTCTTT. Translating it yields CATDLITNTEAFF.

The chain carries TRBV7-2 and TRBJ2-5; D is unclear. CDR1 is SGHTA, CDR2 FQGNSA, per germline. With 2 bases removed from V and 5 bases from J, the gap between germline ends came to 3 bases. The CDR3 totals 11 residues. The CDR3 DNA reads as TGTGCCAGCAGCTTAAGCGAGACCCAGTACTTC. Translated: CASSLSETQYF.

This clone was counted only a few times. The chain employs TRBV6-1 and TRBJ1-4, with a possible D match to TRBD1 (5 bases). V was trimmed by 2 bases and J by 5 bases, leaving 9 bases between them. The germline gives CDR1 MNHNS, CDR2 SASEGT. The CDR3 has 14 amino acids. The CDR3 DNA sequence: TGTGCCAGCAGTGAACAGGGCCTCAATGAAAAACTGTTTTTT. It specifies CASSEQGLNEKLFF.

V is TRBV19 and J is TRBJ1-2; D gene uncertain. The V gene's germline CDR1 is LNHDA and CDR2 SQIVND (reference sequence). This CDR3 spans 16 amino acids. Trimming took off 1 base at V and 2 bases at J, with 14 bases between the two ends. The CDR3 loop is CASSIALGPGNYGYTF. The CDR3 DNA reads as TGTGCCAGTAGTATAGCCCTCGGACCGGGAAACTATGGCTACACCTTC.

This clone was recorded once. V is TRBV6-5 and J is TRBJ2-6; D may be TRBD2 (6 bases). The CDR3 extends over 15 amino acids. Germline V lookup: CDR1 MNHEY, CDR2 SVGAGI. The V gene lost 5 bases and the J gene lost 3 bases, with 11 bases spanning the gap. For the CDR3, the DNA is TGTGCCAGCAGTCGGGGGACTGTTGGGGCCAACGTCCTGACTTTC. This encodes CASSRGTVGANVLTF.

The CDR3 DNA follows: TGTGCCACCTTAGTAACAGGGTACTCGAGCAATCAGCCCCAGCATTTT. Translating it yields CATLVTGYSSNQPQHF. V is TRBV19 and J is TRBJ1-5; possibly TRBD1 for D (6 bases). CDR1 and CDR2 from the germline V gene are LNHDA and SQIVND (reference sequence). The ends were cut back, 10 bases at V and 1 base at J, with 20 bases in the middle. This CDR3 has 16 amino acids.

This chain connects TRBV18 to TRBJ2-5; perhaps TRBD1 as D (6 bases). In germline, CDR1 is KGHSH, CDR2 LQKENI. This CDR3 comprises 17 residues. V was cut by 1 base and J by 4 bases, with 19 bases left in between. The chain's CDR3 is CASSPLVLGARGETQYF. The CDR3 DNA follows: TGTGCCAGCTCACCACTTGTGTTGGGGGCTAGAGGAGAGACCCAGTACTTC.